This TCR beta chain was sequenced during a study of blood T cell repertoires in COVID-19. Germline CDR1 reads MNHEY; CDR2 reads SVGEGT. The CDR3 contains 13 residues. The V end lost 5 bases, the J end lost 0 bases, and 5 bases lay between the germline ends. In the original workflow: For nucleated cells, counts were estimated from reference gene primer amplification. Using immunoSEQ multiplex PCR, the repertoire was profiled, and TCRdb retains in-frame clones only, with some absent. V, J and clone size are taken as reported in that table, and D and trimming were inferred from the DNA itself. The repertoire holds 70,000 to 80,000 clones, with approximately 80% as singletons.

This TCR derives from a man between 50 and 59 years old with acute or convalescent COVID-19. The sequenced sample consisted of peripheral blood. V is TRBV6-2 or TRBV6-3 and J is TRBJ1-5; D not certain. The CDR3 coding sequence is TGTGCCAGCAGTCAGTATAGCAATCAGCCCCAGCATTTT. Translated, it gives CASSQYSNQPQHF.